This T cell receptor (beta chain) was found in a study of T cells after yellow fever vaccination. For the study at large: Any fraction with a low cell number was prepared using SMART-Seq v4 Ultra Low Input.

Generation of TCR cDNA used 5'RACE template switching (which added a universal primer site and UMIs). From the 5' RACE reads, TCRdb called clonotypes with MiXCR, one entry per CDR3 protein. The sample records around 600,000 distinct CDR3 sequences, 12% being singletons. Germline CDR1 and CDR2: MDHEN and SYDVKM. The CDR3 loop spans 15 amino acids. Trimming pared 5 bases from V and 9 bases from J, leaving 19 bases between. This specimen consisted of PBMCs, obtained on the day of the yellow fever booster vaccination. This clonotype was obtained from a young man who received the YFV17D yellow fever vaccine. The chain is built from TRBV28 and TRBJ1-4; D perhaps matches TRBD1 (6 bases). The CDR3 nucleotides read TGTGCCAGCAGTCCCACAGGGAACCCAGTACAAAAACTGTTTTTT. As protein: CASSPTGNPVQKLFF.